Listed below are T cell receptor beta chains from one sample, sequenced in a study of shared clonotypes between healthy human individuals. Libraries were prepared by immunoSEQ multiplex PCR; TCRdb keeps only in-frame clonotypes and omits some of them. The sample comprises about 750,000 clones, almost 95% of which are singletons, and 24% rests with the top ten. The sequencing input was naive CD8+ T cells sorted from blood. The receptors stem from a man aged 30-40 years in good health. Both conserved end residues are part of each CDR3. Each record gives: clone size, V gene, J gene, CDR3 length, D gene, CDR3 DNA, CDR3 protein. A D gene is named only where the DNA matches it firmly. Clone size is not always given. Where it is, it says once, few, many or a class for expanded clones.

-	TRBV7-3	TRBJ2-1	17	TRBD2	TGTGCCAGCAGCTTAACGAGAAGGACTAGCGGCACCAATGAGCAGTTCTTC	CASSLTRRTSGTNEQFF
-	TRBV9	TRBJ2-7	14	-	TGTGCCAGCAGCGTAGGCGGGCCCTCCTACGAGCAGTACTTC	CASSVGGPSYEQYF
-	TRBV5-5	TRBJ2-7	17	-	TGTGCCAGCAGCTTGTTAGGCCGGGCCTACGATCCCTACGAGCAGTACTTC	CASSLLGRAYDPYEQYF
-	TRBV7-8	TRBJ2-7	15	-	TGTGCCAGCAGCTTAAACGGGGCAACCTTCTACGAGCAGTACTTC	CASSLNGATFYEQYF
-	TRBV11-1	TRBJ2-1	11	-	TGTGCCAGCAGCCCTACCGATGAGCAGTTCTTC	CASSPTDEQFF
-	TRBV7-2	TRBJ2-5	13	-	TGTGCCAGCAGCTCACAACCCCTGGGGACCCAGTACTTC	CASSSQPLGTQYF
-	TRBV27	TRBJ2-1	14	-	TGTGCCAGCAGTTTATCGGGCCATCACAATGAGCAGTTCTTC	CASSLSGHHNEQFF
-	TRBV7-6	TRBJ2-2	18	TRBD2	TGTGCCAGCAGCTCGCCACTTACTAGCGGGAGTTGGACCGGGGAGCTGTTTTTT	CASSSPLTSGSWTGELFF
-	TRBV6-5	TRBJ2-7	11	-	TGTGCCAGCAGTTACCAGGACGAGCAGTACTTC	CASSYQDEQYF
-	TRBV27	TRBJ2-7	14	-	TGTGCCAGCAGGGGGGGATGGGGCCCCTACGAGCAGTACTTC	CASRGGWGPYEQYF
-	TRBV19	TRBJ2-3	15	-	TGTGCCAGTAGTATAGGTGAAGGCGGGGCAGATACGCAGTATTTT	CASSIGEGGADTQYF
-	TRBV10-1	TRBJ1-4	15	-	TGCGCCAGCAGTGGAGCCGACTCCTGGGGGGAAAAACTGTTTTTT	CASSGADSWGEKLFF
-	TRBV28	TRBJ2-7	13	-	TGTGCCAGCACCGATGGCGGGACGTACGAGCAGTACTTC	CASTDGGTYEQYF
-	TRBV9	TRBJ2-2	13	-	TGTGCCAGCAGCGGGACCCGCACCGGGGAGCTGTTTTTT	CASSGTRTGELFF
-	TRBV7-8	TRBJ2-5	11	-	TGTGCCAGCAGCGCGCAAGAGACCCAGTACTTC	CASSAQETQYF
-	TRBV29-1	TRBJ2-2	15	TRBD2	TGCAGCGGGGCTAGCGGGAGGAGGGGGACCGGGGAGCTGTTTTTT	CSGASGRRGTGELFF
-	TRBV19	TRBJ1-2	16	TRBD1	TGTGCCAGTACTAGCCCCGGACAGGGGACTTGGGAAGGCTACACCTTC	CASTSPGQGTWEGYTF
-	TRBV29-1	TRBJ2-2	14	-	TGCAGCGCCCTGGGGACCGATAACACCGGGGAGCTGTTTTTT	CSALGTDNTGELFF
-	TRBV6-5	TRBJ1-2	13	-	TGTGCCAGCAGTTACACAGAGACCTATGGCTACACCTTC	CASSYTETYGYTF
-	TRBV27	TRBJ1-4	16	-	TGTGCCAGCAGTTCCCGCCTAGGAAGGGGAGGTGAAAAACTGTTTTTT	CASSSRLGRGGEKLFF
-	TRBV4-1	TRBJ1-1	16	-	TGCGCCAGCAGCCAAATTTCCAGGGATGCGAACACTGAAGCTTTCTTT	CASSQISRDANTEAFF
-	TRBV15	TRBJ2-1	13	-	TGTGCCACCAGCAGAGATCAGGGGAATGAGCAGTTCTTC	CATSRDQGNEQFF
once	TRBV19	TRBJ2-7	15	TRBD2	TGTGCCAGTAGTAAGTCCGCGGGGGGCCGGTACGAGCAGTACTTC	CASSKSAGGRYEQYF
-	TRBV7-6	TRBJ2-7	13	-	TGTGCCAGCAGCTTAGCCATAGGCTACGAGCAGTACTTC	CASSLAIGYEQYF